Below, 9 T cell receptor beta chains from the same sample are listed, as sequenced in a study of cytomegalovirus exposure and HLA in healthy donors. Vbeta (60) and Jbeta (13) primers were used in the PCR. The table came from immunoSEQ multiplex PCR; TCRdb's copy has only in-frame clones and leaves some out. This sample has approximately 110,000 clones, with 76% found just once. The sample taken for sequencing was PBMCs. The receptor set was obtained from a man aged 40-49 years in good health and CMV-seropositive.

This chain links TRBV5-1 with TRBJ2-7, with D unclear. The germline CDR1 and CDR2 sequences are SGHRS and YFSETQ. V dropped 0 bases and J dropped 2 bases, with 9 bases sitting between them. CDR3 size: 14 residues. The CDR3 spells CASSLELDPYEQYF. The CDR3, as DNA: TGCGCCAGCAGCTTGGAGCTAGACCCCTACGAGCAGTACTTC.

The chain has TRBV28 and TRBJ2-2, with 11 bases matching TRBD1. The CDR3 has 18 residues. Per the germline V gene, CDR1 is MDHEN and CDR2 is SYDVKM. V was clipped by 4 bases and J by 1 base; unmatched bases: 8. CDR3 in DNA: TGTGCCAGCAGTTACCCGAGGACAGGGGGCGGGAACACCGGGGAGCTGTTTTTT. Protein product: CASSYPRTGGGNTGELFF.

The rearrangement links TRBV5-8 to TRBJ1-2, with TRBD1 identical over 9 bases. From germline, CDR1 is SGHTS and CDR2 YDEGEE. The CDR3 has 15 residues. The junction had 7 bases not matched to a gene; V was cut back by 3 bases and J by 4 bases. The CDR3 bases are TGTGCCAGCAGCTCCCCAGGACAGGGGATCTATGGCTACACCTTC. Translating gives CASSSPGQGIYGYTF.

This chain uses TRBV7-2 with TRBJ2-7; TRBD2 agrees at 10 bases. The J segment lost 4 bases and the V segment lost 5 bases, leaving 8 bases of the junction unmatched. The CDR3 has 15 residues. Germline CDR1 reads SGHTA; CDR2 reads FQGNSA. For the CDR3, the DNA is TGTGCCAGCAGCGCTGACTCTAGCGGGGGTTACGAGCAGTACTTC. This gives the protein CASSADSSGGYEQYF.

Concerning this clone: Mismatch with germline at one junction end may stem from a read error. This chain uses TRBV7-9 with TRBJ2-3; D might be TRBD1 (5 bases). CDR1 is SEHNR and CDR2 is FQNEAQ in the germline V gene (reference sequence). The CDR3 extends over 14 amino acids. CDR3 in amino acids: CSSSLVRGADTQYF. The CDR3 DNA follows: TGTTCCAGCAGCTTAGTTAGGGGCGCAGATACGCAGTATTTT.

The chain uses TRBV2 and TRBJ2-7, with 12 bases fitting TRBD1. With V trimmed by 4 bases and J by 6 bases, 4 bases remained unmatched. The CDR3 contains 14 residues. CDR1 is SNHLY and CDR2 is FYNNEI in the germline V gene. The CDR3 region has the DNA TGTGCCAGCAGTGCAGGGACAGGGGGCGCCGAGCAGTACTTC. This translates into CASSAGTGGAEQYF.

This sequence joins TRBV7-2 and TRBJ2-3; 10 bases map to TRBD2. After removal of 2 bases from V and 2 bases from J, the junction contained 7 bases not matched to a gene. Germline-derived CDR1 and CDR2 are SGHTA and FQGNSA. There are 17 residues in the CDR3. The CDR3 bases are TGTGCCAGCAGCTTATGGGTTAGCGGGGGGTCCACAGATACGCAGTATTTT. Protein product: CASSLWVSGGSTDTQYF.

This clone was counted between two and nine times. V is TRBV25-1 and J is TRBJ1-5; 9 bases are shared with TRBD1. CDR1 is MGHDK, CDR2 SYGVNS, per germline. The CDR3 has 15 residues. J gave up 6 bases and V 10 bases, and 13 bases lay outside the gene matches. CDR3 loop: CATLDPGQGPQPQHF. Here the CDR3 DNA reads TGTGCCACGTTGGATCCGGGACAGGGCCCTCAGCCCCAGCATTTT.

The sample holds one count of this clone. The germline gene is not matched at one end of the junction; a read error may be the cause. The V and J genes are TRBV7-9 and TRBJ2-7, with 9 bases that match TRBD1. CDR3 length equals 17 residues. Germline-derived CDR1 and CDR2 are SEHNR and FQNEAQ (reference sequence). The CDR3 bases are TGTTCCAGCAGCTCGAGACAGGGGGATAGGACTAACTACGAGCAGTACTTC. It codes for CSSSSRQGDRTNYEQYF.